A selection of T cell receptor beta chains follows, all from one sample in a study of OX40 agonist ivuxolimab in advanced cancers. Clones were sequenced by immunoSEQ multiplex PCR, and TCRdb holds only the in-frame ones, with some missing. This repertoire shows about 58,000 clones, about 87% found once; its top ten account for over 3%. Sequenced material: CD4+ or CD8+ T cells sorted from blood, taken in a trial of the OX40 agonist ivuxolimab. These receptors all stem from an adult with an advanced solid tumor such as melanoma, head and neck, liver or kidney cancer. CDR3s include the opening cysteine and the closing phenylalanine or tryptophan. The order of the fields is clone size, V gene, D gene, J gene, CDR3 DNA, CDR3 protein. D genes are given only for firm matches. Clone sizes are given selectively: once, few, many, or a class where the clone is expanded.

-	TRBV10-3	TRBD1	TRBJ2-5	TGTGCCATCAGTTCCGGGACAGGGGTACAGACCCAGTACTTC	CAISSGTGVQTQYF
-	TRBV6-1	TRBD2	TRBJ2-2	TGTGCCAGCAGTGCCTCAACTAGCGGGAGACGGGCCGGGGAGCTGTTTTTT	CASSASTSGRRAGELFF
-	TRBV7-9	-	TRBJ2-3	TGTGCCAGCAGCTTACAGAGGTATAGCACAGATACGCAGTATTTT	CASSLQRYSTDTQYF
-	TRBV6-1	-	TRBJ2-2	TGTGCCAGCATCCCGGGCAGCGCGAACACCGGGGAGCTGTTTTTT	CASIPGSANTGELFF
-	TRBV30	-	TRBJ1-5	TGTGCCTGGAGTAATAGCGGGAATCAGCCCCAGCATTTT	CAWSNSGNQPQHF
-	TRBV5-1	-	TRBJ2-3	TGCGCCAGCAGCTTGACAGGGCGCGGTACAGATACGCAGTATTTT	CASSLTGRGTDTQYF
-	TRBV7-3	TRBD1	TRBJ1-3	TGTGCCAGCAGCCTTCTGACAGGGCGTGGAAACACCATATATTTT	CASSLLTGRGNTIYF
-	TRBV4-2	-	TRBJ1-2	TGTGCCAGCAGCCAAGTGGAGGGTGAAGGTGGCTACACCTTC	CASSQVEGEGGYTF
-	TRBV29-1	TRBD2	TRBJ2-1	TGCAGCGTTCGAGCGGGAGGGTACAATGAGCAGTTCTTC	CSVRAGGYNEQFF
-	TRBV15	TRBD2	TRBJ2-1	TGTGCCAGGGGACTAGACGACAATGAGCAGTTCTTC	CARGLDDNEQFF
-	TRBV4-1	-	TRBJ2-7	TGCGCCAGCAGCCAGCCTTCCACAGGGAGCTCCTACGAGCAGTACTTC	CASSQPSTGSSYEQYF
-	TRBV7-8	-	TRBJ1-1	TGTGCCAGCAGCTTGGGACTTCACAACACTGAAGCTTTCTTT	CASSLGLHNTEAFF
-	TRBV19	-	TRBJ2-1	TGTGCCAGTAGTGAGACAGGCAAATACAATGAGCAGTTCTTC	CASSETGKYNEQFF
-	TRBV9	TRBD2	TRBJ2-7	TGTGCCAGCAGCGTAGCTCCAGGCGGGGGATACGAGCAGTACTTC	CASSVAPGGGYEQYF
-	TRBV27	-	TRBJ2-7	TGTGCCAGCAGTTGGGCGGGGAGGGGGGGCGAGCAGTACTTC	CASSWAGRGGEQYF
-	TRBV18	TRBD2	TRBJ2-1	TGTGCCAGCTCACGTACTAGCGGATCCTACAATGAGCAGTTCTTC	CASSRTSGSYNEQFF
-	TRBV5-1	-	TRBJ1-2	TGCGCCAGCAGCTACCTACACGGATCGAATTCCTATGGCTACACCTTC	CASSYLHGSNSYGYTF
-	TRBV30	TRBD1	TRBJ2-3	TGTGCCTGGAACAAACAGGGGGCGCTCCCAGATACGCAGTATTTT	CAWNKQGALPDTQYF
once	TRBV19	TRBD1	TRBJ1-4	TGTGCCAGTAGTATGCTTCGGGGACAGGCTAATGAAAAACTGTTTTTT	CASSMLRGQANEKLFF
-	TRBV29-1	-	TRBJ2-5	TGCAGCGTTGATACGGGGTTTCAAGAGACCCAGTACTTC	CSVDTGFQETQYF